This T cell receptor (beta chain) was sequenced during a study of T cell changes during pregnancy in multiple sclerosis. Libraries were prepared by immunoSEQ multiplex PCR; TCRdb keeps only in-frame clonotypes and omits some of them. Counted here are tens of thousands of clones, 85% to 95% occurring once; the ten biggest clones make up 2.8%. The sequenced sample was peripheral blood, obtained in the third trimester of pregnancy. This receptor was obtained from a female donor in good health, enrolled as a control in a pregnancy study.

The CDR3 spells CASSIGGRHTEAFF. The CDR3 DNA reads TGTGCCAGTAGTATAGGGGGCAGACACACTGAAGCTTTCTTT. The V gene is TRBV19, the J gene TRBJ1-1, with D perhaps matching TRBD1 (5 bases). Trimming pared 1 base from V and 3 bases from J, leaving 9 bases between. This CDR3 is 14 amino acids long. Per germline, CDR1 LNHDA and CDR2 SQIVND (reference sequence).